These 14 T cell receptor beta chains were all obtained from the same sample, sequenced in a study of blood T cell repertoires in COVID-19 (TCRdb year 2020). Receptor libraries were prepared by the immunoSEQ multiplex PCR assay. TCRdb took this table from immuneACCESS and kept in-frame rearrangements with V and J called. Such tables lack part of the clones; where checked against another copy, unresolved V genes explain under half of the gap, and the rest is unexplained. In this sample the table shows roughly 190,000 clones, about 85% of which occur a single time. Roughly 21% of the sample comes from the top ten. Sequencing used peripheral blood. The receptors here all came from a man between 60 and 75 years old with active or convalescent COVID-19.

This sequence joins TRBV7-6 and TRBJ1-1; D gene uncertain. Germline-derived CDR1 and CDR2 are SGHVS and FNYEAQ. The CDR3 loop spans 11 amino acids. The germline V and J ends were trimmed by 5 bases and 8 bases, with 9 bases remaining between them. The CDR3 sequence: CASSPTSEAFF. Here the CDR3 DNA reads TGTGCCAGCAGCCCGACATCAGAAGCTTTCTTT.

This clone occurred once. The V call is TRBV3-1 (or the pseudogene TRBV3-2), the J call TRBJ1-2; D is perhaps TRBD1 (6 bases). V lost 3 bases and J 8 bases, leaving 16 bases between the germline ends. Germline V lookup: CDR1 LGHDT, CDR2 YNNKEL (reference sequence). The CDR3 is made up of 14 amino acids. The CDR3 here is CASSHTTGIEGYTF. DNA for the CDR3: TGTGCCAGCAGCCATACGACAGGAATAGAGGGCTACACCTTC.

V is TRBV18 and J is TRBJ2-2, with TRBD1 as a possible D gene (6 bases). V was clipped by 3 bases and J by 0 bases, with 8 bases between them. The CDR3 is 15 amino acids. Germline CDR1 reads KGHSH; CDR2 reads LQKENI. CDR3 in DNA: TGTGCCAGCTCACCCAGACAGGCGAACACCGGGGAGCTGTTTTTT. Protein: CASSPRQANTGELFF.

The chain combines TRBV7-8 with TRBJ2-2; no clear D gene. There are 15 residues in the CDR3. CDR1 SGHVS and CDR2 FQNEAQ come from the germline V gene. The ends were cut back, 5 bases at V and 5 bases at J, with 15 bases in the middle. The CDR3 nucleotides are TGTGCCAGCAGCCCGAAAACCCTAGAAACCGGGGAGCTGTTTTTT. Protein product: CASSPKTLETGELFF.

The genes are TRBV14 and TRBJ1-5; D might be TRBD1 (5 bases). The CDR3 has 20 residues. Germline V CDR1 and CDR2: SGHDN, FVKESK. The germline V and J ends were trimmed by 1 base and 0 bases, with 22 bases remaining between them. DNA for the CDR3: TGTGCCAGCAGCCAAGGGAGACAGCAAAGACCCCCATATAGCAATCAGCCCCAGCATTTT. Residues: CASSQGRQQRPPYSNQPQHF.

This clone was seen repeatedly, ten times or more. The gene calls are TRBV4-1 and TRBJ2-1; D possibly corresponds to TRBD1 (6 bases). Per germline, CDR1 MGHRA and CDR2 YSYEKL. CDR3 length equals 16 residues. The V and J ends lost 2 bases and 4 bases respectively, with 15 bases between them. The CDR3, as DNA: TGCGCCAGCAGCCAACCCGGGACAACACCTTACAATGAGCAGTTCTTC. This codes for CASSQPGTTPYNEQFF.

CDR3 bases: TGCGCCAGCAGCTCCGGGACTCTCTACAATGAGCAGTTCTTC. Protein product: CASSSGTLYNEQFF. The chain recombines TRBV5-1 with TRBJ2-1, with D perhaps matching TRBD2 (6 bases). CDR3 size: 14 residues. Trimming took 3 bases from V and 3 from J, leaving 10 bases between them. The germline V gene has CDR1 SGHRS and CDR2 YFSETQ. Combining the CDR3 with reference TRBV5-1 and TRBJ2-1 gives the whole variable domain KAGVTQTPRYLIKTRGQQVTLSCSPISGHRSVSWYQQTPGQGLQFLFEYFSETQRNKGNFPGRFSGRQFSNSRSEMNVSTLELGDSALYLCASSSGTLYNEQFFGPGTRLTVL.

V gene TRBV11-3 combines with J gene TRBJ2-4, with 9 bases matching TRBD2. The J segment lost 2 bases and the V segment lost 0 bases, leaving 8 bases of the junction unmatched. The CDR3 totals 18 residues. Germline-derived CDR1 and CDR2 are SGHNT and YENEEA. DNA for the CDR3: TGTGCCAGCAGCTTAGAATCGGCGGGGGGGCGTCCCAAAAACATTCAGTACTTC. Its translation: CASSLESAGGRPKNIQYF.

The chain is built from TRBV18 and TRBJ2-3; 8 bases align to TRBD2. The CDR3 extends over 14 amino acids. Germline trimming cut 0 bases from V and 6 bases from J; bases unmatched to any gene: 2. Germline lookup yields CDR1 KGHSH and CDR2 LQKENI. The CDR3 loop reads CASSPPTSVDTQYF. The CDR3 DNA sequence: TGTGCCAGCTCACCACCGACTAGCGTGGATACGCAGTATTTT.

V is TRBV6-6 and J is TRBJ1-5, with TRBD1 identical over 8 bases. Per the germline V gene, CDR1 is MNHNY and CDR2 is SVGAGI (reference sequence). With V trimmed by 5 bases and J by 6 bases, 6 bases remained unmatched. The CDR3 contains 14 residues. The CDR3 sequence: CASSTDREVQPQHF. The CDR3 coding sequence is TGTGCCAGCAGTACGGACAGGGAGGTTCAGCCCCAGCATTTT.

The J gene is TRBJ2-1, the V gene TRBV7-2, with D unresolved. CDR3 length equals 14 residues. Germline loops: CDR1 SGHTA, CDR2 FQGNSA. Trimming stripped 5 bases from V and 0 bases from J, with 8 bases between. For the CDR3, the DNA is TGTGCCAGCAGCCCACAAAGCTCCTACAATGAGCAGTTCTTC. It codes for CASSPQSSYNEQFF.

This chain joins TRBV7-9 and TRBJ2-1, with 10 nucleotides matching TRBD2. CDR1 is SEHNR and CDR2 is FQNEAQ in the germline V gene (reference sequence). With V trimmed by 2 bases and J by 4 bases, 5 bases remained unmatched. CDR3 length: 16 amino acids. Here the CDR3 DNA reads TGTGCCAGCAGCTTATTCAGCGGGGGGGCATACAATGAGCAGTTCTTC. The encoded protein is CASSLFSGGAYNEQFF.

This clone was picked up a small number of times. The CDR3 sequence is CASSSDPSGANVLTF. Here the CDR3 DNA reads TGTGCCAGCAGCTCAGACCCTTCTGGGGCCAACGTCCTGACTTTC. The gene calls are TRBV11-2 and TRBJ2-6; unclear D gene. The CDR3 sequence is 15 residues long. Germline loops: CDR1 SGHAT, CDR2 FQNNGV. Trimming shortened V by 4 bases and J by 1 base, and 8 bases separated the two germline ends.

DNA for the CDR3: TGTGCCAGCAGCCACCAGGGAAACGAGCAGTACTTC. Amino acids: CASSHQGNEQYF. The genes are TRBV7-9 and TRBJ2-7; a weak D match, TRBD1 (5 bases). Per germline, CDR1 SEHNR and CDR2 FQNEAQ (reference sequence). V lost 5 bases and J 5 bases, leaving 10 bases between the germline ends. CDR3 length: 12 residues.